A single sample gave rise to the 24 T cell receptor beta chains below, sequenced in a study of cytomegalovirus exposure and HLA in healthy donors. Primers for the PCR totalled 60 Vbeta and 13 Jbeta. The protocol was immunoSEQ multiplex PCR, while the TCRdb copy is restricted to in-frame clones and leaves out a portion. The data contain some 150,000 clones, 80% to 85% of them singletons. The sequencing sample was made of PBMCs. The receptors come from a boy aged 2 to 10 in good health and CMV-seronegative.

The V and J genes are TRBV30 and TRBJ2-1, with 14 bases matching TRBD2. V dropped 3 bases and J dropped 2; count of bases not matched to a gene: 6. This CDR3 is built from 17 residues. CDR1 is GTSNPN and CDR2 is SVGIG in the germline V gene (reference sequence). In DNA form, the CDR3 reads TGTGCCTGGAGGGCTAGACTAGCGGGGGGGCCCTACAATGAGCAGTTCTTC. This sequence encodes CAWRARLAGGPYNEQFF. Variable domain in full (rest from reference TRBV30 and TRBJ2-1): SQTIHQWPATLVQPVGSPLSLECTVEGTSNPNLYWYRQAAGRGLQLLFYSVGIGQISSEVPQNLSASRPQDRQFILSSKKLLLSDSGFYLCAWRARLAGGPYNEQFFGPGTRLTVL.

J is TRBJ2-3 and V is TRBV11-2; the match to TRBD2 covers 11 bases. V lost 5 bases and J lost 3; bases outside the gene matches: 4. Germline V gene lookup returns CDR1 SGHAT and CDR2 FQNNGV. The CDR3 is made up of 15 amino acids. The CDR3 region has the DNA TGTGCCAGCAGCCCGACTAGCGGGGCTACAGATACGCAGTATTTT. Its translation is CASSPTSGATDTQYF.

This clone was detected only a few times. This sequence joins TRBV19 and TRBJ2-5; 7 bases are a match to TRBD1. CDR3 length equals 15 residues. Germline V gives CDR1 LNHDA, CDR2 SQIVND (reference sequence). Trimming at V came to 4 bases and at J to 3 bases, leaving 8 bases not matched to a gene. The CDR3 is CASSKGKQGKETQYF. The CDR3, as DNA: TGTGCCAGTAGTAAAGGAAAACAGGGGAAAGAGACCCAGTACTTC.

The rearrangement uses TRBV28 and TRBJ2-7; a weak D match, TRBD1 (5 bases). The germline gives CDR1 MDHEN, CDR2 SYDVKM. This CDR3 has 12 residues. Trimming left V 5 bases short and J 12 bases short, with 17 bases between. Here the CDR3 DNA reads TGTGCCAGCAGTGAACCAGGACAAACGGGGTACTTC. This sequence encodes CASSEPGQTGYF.

This sequence joins TRBV7-3 and TRBJ2-2; possibly TRBD2 for D (5 bases). This CDR3 region has 14 residues. The V end lost 3 bases, the J end lost 6 bases, and 11 bases lay between the germline ends. The germline CDR1 and CDR2 sequences are SGHTA and FQGTGA. As DNA, the CDR3 is TGTGCCAGCAGCTTTGAGGGAATCCCCGGGGAGCTGTTTTTT. Its protein is CASSFEGIPGELFF.

This clone was found once. V and J are TRBV5-1 and TRBJ2-1; 11 bases map to TRBD2. The trim removed 0 bases at V and 4 bases at J, leaving 3 bases unmatched. Germline lookup yields CDR1 SGHRS and CDR2 YFSETQ. The CDR3 consists of 16 residues. CDR3 nucleotide sequence: TGCGCCAGCAGCTTGGAACTAGCGGGAGATTACAATGAGCAGTTCTTC. Its translation is CASSLELAGDYNEQFF.

The genes are TRBV2 and TRBJ2-5, with 12 bases lining up with TRBD2. CDR3 length: 18 amino acids. The V gene's germline CDR1 is SNHLY and CDR2 FYNNEI. J lost 5 bases, V lost 6 bases, and 16 bases had no gene match. The DNA for the CDR3 is TGTGCCAGCAGCCACAAGCGTACTAGCGGGGGGATTAGGGAGACCCAGTACTTC. It codes for CASSHKRTSGGIRETQYF.

CDR3 in amino acids: CASSVEGLAEYEQYF. The CDR3 nucleotides are TGTGCCAGCAGCGTAGAGGGACTAGCGGAATACGAGCAGTACTTC. This sequence joins TRBV9 and TRBJ2-7; TRBD2 agrees at 11 bases. V lost 0 bases, J lost 4 bases, and 3 bases stayed unmatched. The CDR3 totals 15 residues. Germline V lookup: CDR1 SGDLS, CDR2 YYNGEE.

The chain uses TRBV28 and TRBJ1-5; D perhaps matches TRBD1 (5 bases). The V end lost 7 bases, the J end lost 8 bases, and 18 bases lay between the germline ends. From germline, CDR1 is MDHEN and CDR2 SYDVKM. The CDR3 contains 14 residues. The CDR3 region is CASTDQGLIEPQHF. CDR3 sequence (DNA): TGTGCCAGCACCGATCAGGGATTAATAGAGCCCCAGCATTTT. Variable domain in full (rest from reference TRBV28 and TRBJ1-5): DVKVTQSSRYLVKRTGEKVFLECVQDMDHENMFWYRQDPGLGLRLIYFSYDVKMKEKGDIPEGYSVSREKKERFSLILESASTNQTSMYLCASTDQGLIEPQHFGDGTRLSIL.

This clone has only a few counts. Other nucleotide sequences from this sample produce the same CDR3. The gene calls are TRBV11-2 and TRBJ1-2; 7 positions agree with TRBD1. From germline, CDR1 is SGHAT and CDR2 FQNNGV. Trimming removed 1 base from V and 4 bases from J; junction bases left unmatched: 9. The CDR3 contains 16 residues. The CDR3: CASSLGRGQSPYGYTF. The DNA for the CDR3 is TGTGCCAGCAGCTTAGGTAGGGGACAGAGTCCCTATGGCTACACCTTC.

The J gene is TRBJ1-3, the V gene TRBV9; no firm D call. This CDR3 has 16 amino acids. V lost 0 bases, J lost 0 bases, and 10 bases lay in between. The germline CDR1 and CDR2 sequences are SGDLS and YYNGEE. CDR3 residues: CASSVDNSLSGNTIYF. DNA for the CDR3: TGTGCCAGCAGCGTAGATAACAGCCTCTCTGGAAACACCATATATTTT.

V is TRBV14 and J is TRBJ2-1, with 10 bases aligning to TRBD2. V was clipped by 3 bases and J by 7 bases; unmatched bases: 9. The germline V gene encodes CDR1 SGHDN and CDR2 FVKESK. CDR3 length: 16 residues. As DNA, the CDR3 is TGTGCCAGCAGCCACTATAGCGGGGGGCCTTCAAATGAGCAGTTCTTC. This encodes CASSHYSGGPSNEQFF.

This rearrangement joins TRBV6-5 to TRBJ2-5; tentatively, D is TRBD1 (5 bases). The V and J ends lost 6 bases and 4 bases respectively, with 15 bases between them. The CDR3 covers 14 residues. From germline, CDR1 is MNHEY and CDR2 SVGAGI. The CDR3 reads CASSPTGRGETQYF. CDR3 nucleotide sequence: TGTGCCAGCAGCCCTACAGGCCGCGGAGAGACCCAGTACTTC.

The chain links TRBV7-3 to TRBJ2-3, with D maybe TRBD1 (5 bases). Germline values: CDR1 SGHTA, CDR2 FQGTGA. Deletions cut 1 base from V and 2 bases from J, with 10 bases between. The CDR3 sequence is 15 residues long. CDR3 coding DNA: TGTGCCAGCAGCTTAAAGGGGTTTCCCACAGATACGCAGTATTTT. Translating it yields CASSLKGFPTDTQYF.

The chain uses TRBV29-1 and TRBJ2-6; no firm D call. The CDR3 covers 15 residues. V was cut by 1 base and J by 3 bases, with 10 bases left in between. Germline-derived CDR1 and CDR2 are SQVTM and ANQGSEA. The CDR3 DNA follows: TGCAGCGTTGAAGTTTCCGAGATTGGGGCCAACGTCCTGACTTTC. Its translation: CSVEVSEIGANVLTF.

This rearrangement joins TRBV5-1 to TRBJ2-5; no firm D call. Trimming took 1 base from V and 4 from J, leaving 8 bases between them. Germline lookup yields CDR1 SGHRS and CDR2 YFSETQ. The CDR3 sequence is 13 residues long. The DNA for the CDR3 is TGCGCCAGCAGCTTGCAGTCCCTAGAGACCCAGTACTTC. It is translated as CASSLQSLETQYF.

The chain uses TRBV30 and TRBJ1-1; 8 nucleotides line up with TRBD1. CDR3 size: 14 residues. CDR1 and CDR2 (germline): GTSNPN, SVGIG (reference sequence). J was trimmed by 6 bases and V by 3 bases; bases with no gene match: 9. Here the CDR3 DNA reads TGTGCCTGGAGCCCTGACAGGGGTGTAGCTGAAGCTTTCTTT. It yields the protein CAWSPDRGVAEAFF. The whole variable domain, remainder taken from reference TRBV30 and TRBJ1-1, is SQTIHQWPATLVQPVGSPLSLECTVEGTSNPNLYWYRQAAGRGLQLLFYSVGIGQISSEVPQNLSASRPQDRQFILSSKKLLLSDSGFYLCAWSPDRGVAEAFFGQGTRLTVV.

The chain employs TRBV7-8 and TRBJ1-5, with D uncertain. The V and J ends lost 5 bases and 1 base respectively, with 21 bases between them. Germline CDR1 SGHVS, CDR2 FQNEAQ. CDR3 length: 18 residues. The CDR3 sequence: CASSPVRVPTLSNQPQHF. In nucleotides, the CDR3 is TGTGCCAGCAGCCCGGTCCGGGTCCCGACTTTGAGCAATCAGCCCCAGCATTTT.

The CDR3 here is CASSEWAPGTEAFF. As DNA, the CDR3 is TGTGCCAGCAGTGAATGGGCGCCTGGCACTGAAGCTTTCTTT. The genes are TRBV2 and TRBJ1-1; D is unclear. Germline V gives CDR1 SNHLY, CDR2 FYNNEI. The length of the CDR3 is 14 residues. V gave up 2 bases and J gave up 4 bases, with 11 bases separating them.

The chain recombines TRBV9 with TRBJ1-1, with 8 bases fitting TRBD1. V lost 3 bases, J lost 9 bases, and 19 bases stayed unmatched. CDR3 size: 17 residues. Per the germline V gene, CDR1 is SGDLS and CDR2 is YYNGEE. The CDR3 region is CASSATSRTGPGYKAFF. DNA of the CDR3: TGTGCCAGCAGCGCCACTAGCCGGACAGGGCCCGGTTATAAAGCTTTCTTT.

The CDR3 is CASSWRWAQSSYEQYF. CDR3 bases: TGTGCCAGCAGCTGGAGGTGGGCACAAAGCTCCTACGAGCAGTACTTC. This chain uses TRBV11-2 with TRBJ2-7, with D tentatively TRBD2 (5 bases). The CDR3 sequence is 16 residues long. Germline assignment: CDR1 SGHAT and CDR2 FQNNGV. Trimming stripped 4 bases from V and 0 bases from J, with 16 bases between.

The chain couples TRBV7-2 to TRBJ1-1; D ambiguous. V dropped 2 bases and J dropped 1 base, with 11 bases sitting between them. CDR1 and CDR2 (germline): SGHTA, FQGNSA. This CDR3 has 15 residues. DNA of the CDR3: TGTGCCAGCAGCTTAATCGGTTTTACGAACACTGAAGCTTTCTTT. This encodes CASSLIGFTNTEAFF.

This clone turned up a few times. The rearrangement uses TRBV9 and TRBJ2-3, with a possible D match to TRBD2 (7 bases). The CDR3 runs 15 residues. Per germline, CDR1 SGDLS and CDR2 YYNGEE. Trimming left V 2 bases short and J 2 bases short, with 12 bases between. The CDR3 nucleotides read TGTGCCAGCAGCGTTACGGGGGGCCCCACAGATACGCAGTATTTT. Its translation is CASSVTGGPTDTQYF.

This sequence joins TRBV5-6 and TRBJ2-3; no reliable D call. The CDR3 has 13 amino acids. Trimming left V 1 base short and J 2 bases short, with 5 bases between. The germline V gene has CDR1 SGHDT and CDR2 YYEEEE. The CDR3 DNA reads TGTGCCAGCAGCTTGCATCCCACAGATACGCAGTATTTT. As protein: CASSLHPTDTQYF.